This TCR beta chain derives from a study of blood T cell repertoires in COVID-19. Overall study context: Italy, Spain and the United States were the sources of the convalescent and acute COVID-19 samples. PBMCs, B-cell-depleted T cells, or T cells were the source of the cDNA or gDNA that made up the material.

V was shortened by 2 bases and J by 1 base, with 18 bases between the two germline ends. Per germline, CDR1 KGHSH and CDR2 LQKENI. The length of the CDR3 is 17 residues. Authors' processing steps: Amplification of reference gene primers provided the estimated nucleated cell counts. Clones were sequenced by immunoSEQ multiplex PCR, and TCRdb holds only the in-frame ones, with some missing. Clone size and V and J calls were adopted from that table, with D and trimming inferred from the DNA. The table shows about 110,000 clones, with around 88% occurring only once. The specimen sequenced was peripheral blood. The chain has TRBV18 and TRBJ2-7; D possibly corresponds to TRBD2 (7 bases). The receptor was isolated from a man between 50 and 59 years old with active or convalescent COVID-19. The CDR3 here is CASSPGRGGRGSYEQYF. DNA for the CDR3: TGTGCCAGCTCACCAGGACGCGGTGGGAGGGGGTCCTACGAGCAGTACTTC.